This TCR beta chain emerged from a study of shared clonotypes between healthy human individuals. Per the original data handling: Filtering differed since immunoSEQ provided only junctions, with no quality scores. Measured with immunoSEQ multiplex PCR; TCRdb has only the in-frame clones, and not every one. V and J calls and clone size come straight from that table; D and trimming were deduced from the DNA. The sample has 2 million to 2.5 million clones; 85% to 95% are singletons. Material for sequencing was naive CD4+ T cells from PBMCs. Subset in this sample: CD45RA+ positively selected. This clonotype originated in a man between 18 and 29 years old in good health. Some clones in this sample may be carry-over from other donors' samples.

The CDR3 DNA is TGTGCCAGCAGCCCGGGACTAGCATCAAATGAGCAGTTCTTC. Translated, it gives CASSPGLASNEQFF. The chain links TRBV7-3 to TRBJ2-1; 9 bases fit TRBD2. Per the germline V gene, CDR1 is SGHTA and CDR2 is FQGTGA. This CDR3 comprises 14 residues. Trimming took 5 bases from V and 7 from J; bases not matched to a gene: 6. Drawing the rest from reference TRBV7-3 and TRBJ2-1, the complete variable domain is GAGVSQTPSNKVTEKGKYVELRCDPISGHTALYWYRQSLGQGPEFLIYFQGTGAADDSGLPNDRFFAVRPEGSVSTLKIQRTERGDSAVYLCASSPGLASNEQFFGPGTRLTVL.